Listed below are T cell receptor beta chains from one sample, sequenced in a study of blood T cell repertoires in COVID-19. Some clones are missing from TCRdb's copy, which holds only in-frame ones; the method was immunoSEQ multiplex PCR. The sample records 70,000 to 100,000 clones, 80% to 90% being singletons. Sequenced material: peripheral blood. All receptors derive from a middle-aged man with COVID-19, enrolled during active disease. Each CDR3 is given with its conserved first and last residue. A D gene is named only where the DNA matches it firmly. The size field is filled for only some rows; it gives once, few, many or a size class.

>-|TRBJ1-3|once|TRBV15
TGTGCCACCAGCAGAGAGGGAGTCTCTGGAAACACCATATATTTT
CATSREGVSGNTIYF
>-|TRBJ1-6|-|TRBV27
TGTGCCAGCAGAATTTGGGGGGGCGAGGGCTCACCCCTCCACTTT
CASRIWGGEGSPLHF
>TRBD1|TRBJ2-2|-|TRBV4-2
TGTGCCAGCAGCCATCCCGGCACAGGGGTGCACACCGGGGAGCTGTTTTTT
CASSHPGTGVHTGELFF
>TRBD1|TRBJ2-6|-|TRBV9
TGTGCCAGCAGCGTAGTAACTGGGGACAGGGGGCAGTCCTCTGGGGCCAACGTCCTGACTTTC
CASSVVTGDRGQSSGANVLTF
>-|TRBJ1-1|-|TRBV24-1
TGTGCCACCAGTGACGGAGGATACACTGAAGCTTTCTTT
CATSDGGYTEAFF
>-|TRBJ2-5|-|TRBV3-1/TRBV3-2
TGTGCCAGCAGCCAAGGGAGTGAAGCGATCCGCCAAGAGACCCAGTACTTC
CASSQGSEAIRQETQYF
>TRBD1|TRBJ1-3|-|TRBV18
TGTGCCAGCTCATCGACAGGGACAGAAGGAAACACCATATATTTT
CASSSTGTEGNTIYF
>-|TRBJ1-1|-|TRBV9
TGTGCCAGCAGCGTGCAGATAAACACTGAAGCTTTCTTT
CASSVQINTEAFF
>TRBD2|TRBJ2-1|few|TRBV4-1
TGCGCCAGCAGCCAAGACGCAGCGGGGCGCAATGAGCAGTTCTTC
CASSQDAAGRNEQFF
>-|TRBJ2-7|few|TRBV5-1
TGCGCCAGCAGCTTGGACACCTCCTACGAGCAGTACTTC
CASSLDTSYEQYF
>TRBD2|TRBJ2-2|-|TRBV7-3
TGTGCCAGCAGCCAAGGGACTAGCACGGTCCCCACCGGGGAGCTGTTTTTT
CASSQGTSTVPTGELFF
>-|TRBJ1-1|-|TRBV12-3/TRBV12-4
TGTGCCAGCGCCACCGGTACCACTGAAGCTTTCTTT
CASATGTTEAFF
>TRBD1|TRBJ2-1|-|TRBV7-8
TGTGCCAGCAGATCGGACAGGCGGAGCAATGAGCAGTTCTTC
CASRSDRRSNEQFF
>TRBD1|TRBJ1-4|-|TRBV19
TGTGCCAGTAGTATGGCCGGGACAGGGTTCCGCATTTGGGCTGAAAAACTGTTTTTT
CASSMAGTGFRIWAEKLFF
>TRBD1|TRBJ1-6|once|TRBV5-1
TGCGCCAGCAGCTTAGGCTCGGGACAGGGAAGATCACCCCTCCACTTT
CASSLGSGQGRSPLHF
>TRBD1|TRBJ1-2|once|TRBV6-5
TGTGCCAGCAGTTACTTGGGACAGGGAGTTTCCTATGGCTACACCTTC
CASSYLGQGVSYGYTF
>-|TRBJ1-5|-|TRBV15
TGTGCCACCAGGCAGCTGGGCTCTAGCAATCAGCCCCAGCATTTT
CATRQLGSSNQPQHF
>TRBD2|TRBJ2-1|-|TRBV28
TGTGCCAGCAGTAGCGGGGGGGGTTACAATGAGCAGTTCTTC
CASSSGGGYNEQFF
>-|TRBJ1-1|-|TRBV6-4
TGTGCCAGCAGTGAGGGTCATGGGACAGAAGCTTTCTTT
CASSEGHGTEAFF
>-|TRBJ2-7|-|TRBV12-3/TRBV12-4
TGTGCCAGCAGTTTCCGGCAGGGCGGCGAGCAGTACTTC
CASSFRQGGEQYF
>-|TRBJ1-5|-|TRBV27
TGTGCCAGCAGTACCTGGACTACCGGCAATCAGCCCCAGCATTTT
CASSTWTTGNQPQHF
>TRBD1|TRBJ1-1|few|TRBV2
TGTGCCAGCAGAGCCCATCCGACAGGGGACGCTGAAGCTTTCTTT
CASRAHPTGDAEAFF
>-|TRBJ2-7|-|TRBV28
TGTGCCAGCAGGCAGGGGTACGAGCAGTACTTC
CASRQGYEQYF